The 8 T cell receptor beta chains below were found in one sample sequenced in a study of identical twins. TCRdb re-analysed the 5' RACE reads in MiXCR, keeping a single row per CDR3 protein. The repertoire holds under 350,000 distinct CDR3 sequences, with roughly 10% as singletons. The data also belong to a second study, concerning yellow fever vaccine responses in identical twins.

Specimen: CD8+ T cells sorted from blood. Every receptor here comes from a woman under 30 in good health.

This clonotype occurred many times. The chain employs TRBV4-3 and TRBJ2-1; D uncertain. CDR1 LGHNA and CDR2 YSLEER come from the germline V gene. V was cut by 1 base and J by 0 bases, with 7 bases left in between. This CDR3 contains 15 residues. The CDR3 reads CASSQGPSSYNEQFF. As DNA, the CDR3 is TGCGCCAGCAGCCAAGGGCCTAGCTCCTACAATGAGCAGTTCTTC.

The chain links TRBV4-3 to TRBJ2-7; D is undetermined. Deletions cut 6 bases from V and 6 bases from J, with 9 bases between. The CDR3 totals 11 residues. The germline gives CDR1 LGHNA, CDR2 YSLEER. The CDR3, as DNA: TGCGCCAGCAGTGTAAGGTGCGAGCAGTACTTC. Amino acids: CASSVRCEQYF.

This clonotype was seen at least ten times. The rearrangement links TRBV3-1 to TRBJ2-2; 10 bases line up with TRBD2. With V trimmed by 1 base and J by 1 base, 12 bases remained unmatched. Germline V CDR1 and CDR2: LGHDT, YNNKEL (reference sequence). The CDR3 loop spans 20 amino acids. For the CDR3, the DNA is TGTGCCAGCAGCCAAGTGGTCGAACTAGCGGGGTCTTGGAACACCGGGGAGCTGTTTTTT. Amino acid sequence: CASSQVVELAGSWNTGELFF.

This clonotype was found a few times. The chain joins TRBV20-1 to TRBJ2-2, with 7 bases that match TRBD2. J lost 4 bases, V lost 5 bases, and 13 bases had no gene match. This CDR3 is 16 amino acids long. The germline CDR1 and CDR2 sequences are DFQATT and SNEGSKA (reference sequence). CDR3 in amino acids: CSAYNPGGTFTGELFF. The CDR3 DNA reads TGCAGTGCTTACAATCCGGGAGGCACGTTCACCGGGGAGCTGTTTTTT.

This chain joins TRBV30 and TRBJ2-7; D perhaps matches TRBD1 (5 bases). This CDR3 comprises 12 residues. From germline, CDR1 is GTSNPN and CDR2 SVGIG (reference sequence). V lost 2 bases, J lost 2 bases, and 7 bases lay in between. The CDR3 nucleotides are TGTGCCTGGAGTCTGACAGCCTACGAGCAGTACTTC. This gives the protein CAWSLTAYEQYF.

There are many counts of this clonotype. The chain is built from TRBV12-3 or TRBV12-4 and TRBJ2-3, with 8 bases identical to TRBD1. The J segment lost 2 bases and the V segment lost 6 bases, leaving 4 bases of the junction unmatched. The CDR3 is 14 amino acids. Here the CDR3 DNA reads TGTGCCAGCAGCTTGGGACAGGCCACAGATACGCAGTATTTT. This sequence encodes CASSLGQATDTQYF.

This clonotype has ten or more counts. This chain's CDR3 is CASLEQGAPAYEQYF. CDR3 sequence (DNA): TGCGCCAGTTTGGAACAGGGGGCGCCCGCGTACGAGCAGTACTTC. This rearrangement joins TRBV10-2 to TRBJ2-7; 9 nucleotides line up with TRBD1. This CDR3 is built from 15 residues. Trimming cost V 9 bases and J 4 bases; bases outside gene matches: 13. Germline V lookup: CDR1 WSHSY, CDR2 SAAADI.

The chain combines TRBV27 with TRBJ2-7; the D gene is possibly TRBD2 (5 bases). CDR1 and CDR2 from the germline V gene are MNHEY and SMNVEV (reference sequence). The CDR3 loop spans 16 amino acids. Trimming left V 0 bases short and J 4 bases short, with 16 bases between. For the CDR3, the DNA is TGTGCCAGCAGTTTATCAGGAGGCCTCGTGGGGTACGAGCAGTACTTC. Translation: CASSLSGGLVGYEQYF.